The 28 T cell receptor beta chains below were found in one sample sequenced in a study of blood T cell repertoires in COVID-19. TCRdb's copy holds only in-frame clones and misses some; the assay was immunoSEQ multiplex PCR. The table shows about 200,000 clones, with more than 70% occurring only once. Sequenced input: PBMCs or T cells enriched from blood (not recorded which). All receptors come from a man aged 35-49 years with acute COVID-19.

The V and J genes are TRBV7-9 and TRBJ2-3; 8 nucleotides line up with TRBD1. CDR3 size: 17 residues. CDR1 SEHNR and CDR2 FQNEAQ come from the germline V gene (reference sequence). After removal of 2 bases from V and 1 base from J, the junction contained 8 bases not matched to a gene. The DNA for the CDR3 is TGTGCCAGCAGCTTATTAGAGCCGACAGGGGGCACAGATACGCAGTATTTT. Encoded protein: CASSLLEPTGGTDTQYF. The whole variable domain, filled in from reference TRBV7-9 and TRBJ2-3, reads DTGVSQNPRHKITKRGQNVTFRCDPISEHNRLYWYRQTLGQGPEFLTYFQNEAQLEKSRLLSDRFSAERPKGSFSTLEIQRTEQGDSAMYLCASSLLEPTGGTDTQYFGPGTRLTVL.

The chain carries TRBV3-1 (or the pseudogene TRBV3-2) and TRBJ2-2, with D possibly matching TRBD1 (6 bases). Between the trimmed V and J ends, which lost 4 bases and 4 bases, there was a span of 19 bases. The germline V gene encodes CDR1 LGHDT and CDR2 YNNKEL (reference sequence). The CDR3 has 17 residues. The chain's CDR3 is CASSRGLTKGGTGELFF. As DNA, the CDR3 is TGTGCCAGCAGCCGGGGTCTAACTAAAGGGGGCACCGGGGAGCTGTTTTTT.

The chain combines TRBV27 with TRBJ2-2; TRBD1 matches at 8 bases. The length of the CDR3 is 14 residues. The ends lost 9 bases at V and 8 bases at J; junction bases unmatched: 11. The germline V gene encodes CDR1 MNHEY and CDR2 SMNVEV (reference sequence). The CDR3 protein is CASSLLRGPGELFF. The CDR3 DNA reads TGTGCCAGTTCCCTCCTCAGGGGGCCGGGGGAGCTGTTTTTT.

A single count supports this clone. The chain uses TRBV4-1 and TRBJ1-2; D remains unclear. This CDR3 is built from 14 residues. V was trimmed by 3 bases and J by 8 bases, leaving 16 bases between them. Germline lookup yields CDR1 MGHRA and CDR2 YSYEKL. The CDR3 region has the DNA TGCGCCAGCAGCCAGGGTCAAGCCGAGAGGGGCTACACCTTC. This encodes CASSQGQAERGYTF.

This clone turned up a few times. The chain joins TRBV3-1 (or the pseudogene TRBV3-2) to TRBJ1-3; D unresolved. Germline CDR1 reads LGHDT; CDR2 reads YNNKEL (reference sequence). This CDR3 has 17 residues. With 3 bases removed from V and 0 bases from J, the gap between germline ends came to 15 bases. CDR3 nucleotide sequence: TGTGCCAGCAGCCACGACTTGGAGCCGATCTCTGGAAACACCATATATTTT. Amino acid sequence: CASSHDLEPISGNTIYF.

The CDR3: CASSPRDTEQFF. CDR3 in DNA: TGTGCCAGCAGCCCGAGGGACACTGAGCAGTTCTTC. This chain joins TRBV5-6 and TRBJ2-1; D perhaps matches TRBD1 (6 bases). The V gene's germline CDR1 is SGHDT and CDR2 YYEEEE. The CDR3 contains 12 residues. The V gene lost 4 bases and the J gene lost 9 bases, with 11 bases spanning the gap.

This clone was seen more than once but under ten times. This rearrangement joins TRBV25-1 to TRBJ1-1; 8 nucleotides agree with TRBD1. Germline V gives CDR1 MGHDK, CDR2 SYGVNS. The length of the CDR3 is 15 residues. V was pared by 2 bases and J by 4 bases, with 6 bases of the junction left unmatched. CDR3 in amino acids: CASSEEQGAPTEAFF. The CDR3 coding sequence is TGTGCCAGCAGTGAAGAGCAGGGGGCTCCCACTGAAGCTTTCTTT.

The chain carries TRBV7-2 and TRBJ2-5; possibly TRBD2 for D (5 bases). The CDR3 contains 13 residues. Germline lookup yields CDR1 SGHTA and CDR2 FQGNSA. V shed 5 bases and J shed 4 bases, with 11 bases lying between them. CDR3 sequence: CASSLGGPETQYF. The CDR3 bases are TGTGCCAGCAGCCTCGGCGGGCCAGAGACCCAGTACTTC.

The CDR3: CASSLGGRHYEQYF. The CDR3 DNA is TGTGCCAGCAGCTTGGGCGGGAGGCACTACGAGCAGTACTTC. The V call is TRBV5-6, the J call TRBJ2-7; TRBD2 aligns across 8 bases. CDR3 length equals 14 residues. Germline V gene sequence: CDR1 SGHDT, CDR2 YYEEEE. V shed 0 bases, J shed 3 bases, and the junction held 2 bases outside the gene matches.

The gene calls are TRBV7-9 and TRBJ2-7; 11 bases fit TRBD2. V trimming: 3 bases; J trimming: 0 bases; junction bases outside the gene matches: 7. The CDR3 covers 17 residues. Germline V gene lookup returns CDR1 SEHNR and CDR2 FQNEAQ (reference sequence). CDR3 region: CASSLTSGMVGSYEQYF. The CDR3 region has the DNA TGTGCCAGCAGCTTGACTAGCGGGATGGTTGGCTCCTACGAGCAGTACTTC.

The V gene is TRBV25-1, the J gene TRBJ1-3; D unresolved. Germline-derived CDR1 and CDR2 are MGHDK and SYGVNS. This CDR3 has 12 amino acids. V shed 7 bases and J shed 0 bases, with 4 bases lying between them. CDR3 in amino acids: CASTRSGNTIYF. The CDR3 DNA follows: TGTGCCAGCACCCGCTCTGGAAACACCATATATTTT.

CDR3 protein: CASSLGLGETQYF. Here the CDR3 DNA reads TGCGCCAGCAGCTTGGGTCTCGGAGAGACCCAGTACTTC. The chain has TRBV5-1 and TRBJ2-5; D remains ambiguous. The V gene's germline CDR1 is SGHRS and CDR2 YFSETQ. The CDR3 totals 13 residues. Trimming shortened V by 0 bases and J by 4 bases, and 7 bases separated the two germline ends.

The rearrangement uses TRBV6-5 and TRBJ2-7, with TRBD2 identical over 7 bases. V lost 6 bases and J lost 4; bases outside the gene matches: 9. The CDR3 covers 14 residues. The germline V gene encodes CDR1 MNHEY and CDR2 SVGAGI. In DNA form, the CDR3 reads TGTGCCAGCAGAAGGACCAGCGGGGAATACGAGCAGTACTTC. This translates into CASRRTSGEYEQYF.

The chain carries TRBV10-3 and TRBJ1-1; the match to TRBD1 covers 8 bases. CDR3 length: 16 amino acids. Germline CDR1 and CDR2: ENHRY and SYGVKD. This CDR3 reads CALPGYRGNLNTEAFF. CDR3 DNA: TGTGCGCTACCGGGTTACAGGGGGAACTTGAACACTGAAGCTTTCTTT.

The CDR3 region is CASVDREAKNIQYF. CDR3 DNA: TGTGCCTCTGTGGACAGGGAAGCCAAAAACATTCAGTACTTC. The chain joins TRBV19 to TRBJ2-4, with TRBD1 identical over 8 bases. The CDR3 consists of 14 residues. The V and J ends lost 11 bases and 0 bases, in that order; junction bases with no gene match: 6. Germline V gene data show CDR1 as LNHDA and CDR2 as SQIVND (reference sequence). Full variable domain (remainder filled in from reference TRBV19 and TRBJ2-4): DGGITQSPKYLFRKEGQNVTLSCEQNLNHDAMYWYRQDPGQGLRLIYYSQIVNDFQKGDIAEGYSVSREKKESFPLTVTSAQKNPTAFYLCASVDREAKNIQYFGAGTRLSVL.

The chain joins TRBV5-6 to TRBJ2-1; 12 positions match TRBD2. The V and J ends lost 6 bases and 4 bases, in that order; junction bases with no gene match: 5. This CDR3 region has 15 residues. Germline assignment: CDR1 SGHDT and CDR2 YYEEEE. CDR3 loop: CASILAGGTYNEQFF. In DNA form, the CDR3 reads TGTGCCAGCATCCTAGCGGGAGGGACTTACAATGAGCAGTTCTTC.

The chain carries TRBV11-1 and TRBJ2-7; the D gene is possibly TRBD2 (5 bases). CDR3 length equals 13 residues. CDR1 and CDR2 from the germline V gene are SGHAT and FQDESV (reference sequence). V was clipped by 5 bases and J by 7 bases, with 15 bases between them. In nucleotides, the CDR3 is TGTGCCAGCAGCCCCTCTAGCAGTCGGGAGCAGTACTTC. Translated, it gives CASSPSSSREQYF.

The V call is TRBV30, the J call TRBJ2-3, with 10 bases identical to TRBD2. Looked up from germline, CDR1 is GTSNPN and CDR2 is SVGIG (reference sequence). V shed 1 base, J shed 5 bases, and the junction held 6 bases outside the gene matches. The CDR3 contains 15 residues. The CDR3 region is CAWSALAGAQDTQYF. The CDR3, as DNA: TGTGCCTGGAGTGCGCTAGCGGGAGCGCAAGATACGCAGTATTTT.

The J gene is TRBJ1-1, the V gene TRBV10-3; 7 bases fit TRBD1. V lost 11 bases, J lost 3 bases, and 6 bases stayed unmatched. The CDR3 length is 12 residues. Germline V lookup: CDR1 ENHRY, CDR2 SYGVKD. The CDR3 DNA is TGTGCCGCAGGACAGGCGGACACTGAAGCTTTCTTT. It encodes CAAGQADTEAFF.

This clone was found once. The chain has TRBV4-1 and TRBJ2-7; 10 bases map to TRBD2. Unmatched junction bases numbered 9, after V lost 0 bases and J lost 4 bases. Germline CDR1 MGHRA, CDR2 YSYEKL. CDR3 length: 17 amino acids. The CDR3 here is CASSQESGRARVYEQYF. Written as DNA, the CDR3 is TGCGCCAGCAGCCAAGAGAGCGGGAGGGCCCGTGTGTACGAGCAGTACTTC.

CDR3 DNA: TGTGCCAGCAGCTTAACGTTCAAGCGGGGTCAAAATGAGCAGTTCTTC. The encoded protein is CASSLTFKRGQNEQFF. The chain links TRBV7-3 to TRBJ2-1; 7 bases align to TRBD2. V gave up 0 bases and J gave up 7 bases; unmatched junction bases: 9. Germline V CDR1 and CDR2: SGHTA, FQGTGA. This CDR3 comprises 16 residues.

CDR3 amino acids: CASSPDRLFSNQPQHF. CDR3 DNA sequence: TGTGCCAGCAGTCCGGACAGGCTTTTTAGCAATCAGCCCCAGCATTTT. The chain employs TRBV27 and TRBJ1-5, with 7 bases that match TRBD1. The CDR3 totals 16 residues. Germline V CDR1 and CDR2: MNHEY, SMNVEV (reference sequence). After removal of 5 bases from V and 0 bases from J, the junction contained 7 bases not matched to a gene.

Written as DNA, the CDR3 is TGCAGCGTCCAACGGGCGGGAGAAAAACTGTTTTTT. Translated: CSVQRAGEKLFF. The J gene is TRBJ1-4, the V gene TRBV29-1; D unresolved. Per the germline V gene, CDR1 is SQVTM and CDR2 is ANQGSEA. Trimming removed 6 bases at V and 8 bases at J, with 13 bases between. The CDR3 length is 12 residues.

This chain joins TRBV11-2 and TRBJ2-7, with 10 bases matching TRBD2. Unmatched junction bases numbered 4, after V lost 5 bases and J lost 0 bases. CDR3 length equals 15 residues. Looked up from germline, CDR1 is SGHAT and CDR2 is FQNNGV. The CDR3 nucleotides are TGTGCCAGCAGCGGGACTAGCGCGAGCTCCTACGAGCAGTACTTC. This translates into CASSGTSASSYEQYF.

DNA for the CDR3: TGTGCCAGCAGGCCGGTAGGGCTAGCGGGCAACGAGTGGCAGTACTTC. Its translation: CASRPVGLAGNEWQYF. J is TRBJ2-7 and V is TRBV27; 8 bases align to TRBD2. Germline CDR1 MNHEY, CDR2 SMNVEV (reference sequence). The length of the CDR3 is 16 residues. V shed 6 bases, J shed 9 bases, and the junction held 19 bases outside the gene matches.

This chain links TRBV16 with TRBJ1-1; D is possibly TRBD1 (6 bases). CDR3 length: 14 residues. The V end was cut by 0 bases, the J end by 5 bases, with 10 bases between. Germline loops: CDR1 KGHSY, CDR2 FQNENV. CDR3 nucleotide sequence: TGTGCCAGCAGCCAATCAAGGGGGGGAACTGAAGCTTTCTTT. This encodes CASSQSRGGTEAFF.

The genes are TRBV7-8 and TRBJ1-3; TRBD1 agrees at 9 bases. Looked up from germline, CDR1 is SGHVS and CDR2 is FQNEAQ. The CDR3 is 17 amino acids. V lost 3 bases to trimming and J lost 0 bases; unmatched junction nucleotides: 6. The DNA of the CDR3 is TGTGCCAGCAGCTTCCAAGGACAGGGGCCCTCTGGAAACACCATATATTTT. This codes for CASSFQGQGPSGNTIYF. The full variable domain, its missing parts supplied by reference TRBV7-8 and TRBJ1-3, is GAGVSQSPRYKVAKRGQDVALRCDPISGHVSLFWYQQALGQGPEFLTYFQNEAQLDKSGLPSDRFFAERPEGSVSTLKIQRTQQEDSAVYLCASSFQGQGPSGNTIYFGEGSWLTVV.

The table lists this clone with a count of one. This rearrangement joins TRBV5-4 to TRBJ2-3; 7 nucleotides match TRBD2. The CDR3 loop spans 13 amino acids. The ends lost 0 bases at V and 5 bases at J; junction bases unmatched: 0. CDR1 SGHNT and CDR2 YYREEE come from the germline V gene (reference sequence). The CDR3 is CASSLAGGDTQYF. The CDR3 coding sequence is TGTGCCAGCAGCTTGGCGGGGGGAGATACGCAGTATTTT.